This is a list of T cell receptor beta chains from one sample in a study of identical twins. TCRdb re-derived calls from the 5' RACE reads in MiXCR, one entry per CDR3 protein. Found here are 450,000 or so distinct CDR3 sequences, 13% to 15% of them singletons; the top ten hold approximately 0.98%. This same sample was also part of a study on yellow fever vaccine responses in identical twins.

Sequencing was done on a sample of CD4+ T cells sorted from blood. The source of these receptors is a woman aged 18-29 years in good health. Each CDR3 is given with its conserved first and last residue. Each record gives: V gene, clone size, D gene, J gene, CDR3 protein, CDR3 DNA. D genes are given only for firm matches. Size is stated for part of the rows, as once, few or many counts, or as a class when the clone is expanded.

TRBV5-1	NA	NA	TRBJ2-1	CASSQAGANNEQFF	TGCGCCAGCAGCCAAGCCGGGGCCAACAATGAGCAGTTCTTC
TRBV6-5	NA	NA	TRBJ1-1	CASSYMGAEAFF	TGTGCCAGCAGTTACATGGGAGCTGAAGCTTTCTTT
TRBV28	NA	NA	TRBJ1-4	CASMTNEKLFF	TGTGCCAGCATGACTAATGAAAAACTGTTTTTT
TRBV2	NA	NA	TRBJ2-7	CASSVSSTSYEQYF	TGTGCCAGCAGTGTTTCTAGCACCTCCTACGAGCAGTACTTC
TRBV7-3	few	TRBD1	TRBJ2-1	CASSLQTGSNEQFF	TGTGCCAGCAGCTTACAGACAGGGTCCAATGAGCAGTTCTTC
TRBV20-1	few	NA	TRBJ2-7	CSARDGNLPYEQYF	TGCAGTGCTAGAGACGGCAACCTACCCTACGAGCAGTACTTC
TRBV15	NA	NA	TRBJ1-4	CATSRDSSVKLFF	TGTGCCACCAGCAGAGATAGTAGCGTAAAACTGTTTTTT
TRBV7-2	few	NA	TRBJ2-1	CASSLELEQFF	TGTGCCAGCAGCTTAGAGCTTGAGCAGTTCTTC
TRBV6-1	few	TRBD1	TRBJ2-2	CASFWTGGNTGELFF	TGTGCCAGCTTCTGGACAGGGGGAAACACCGGGGAGCTGTTTTTT
TRBV5-1	many	NA	TRBJ1-4	CASSLDYVELFF	TGCGCCAGCAGCTTGGATTACGTAGAGCTGTTTTTT
TRBV28	few	TRBD1	TRBJ1-5	CASSVPGQGAFGQPQHF	TGTGCCAGCAGCGTGCCGGGACAGGGGGCGTTTGGTCAGCCCCAGCATTTT
TRBV9	NA	NA	TRBJ1-3	CASSVERQGGNTIYF	TGTGCCAGCAGCGTAGAGAGGCAGGGCGGAAACACCATATATTTT
TRBV12-3/TRBV12-4	few	NA	TRBJ1-4	CASSTSFFPNEKLFF	TGTGCCAGCAGCACAAGTTTCTTCCCAAATGAAAAACTGTTTTTT
TRBV27	NA	NA	TRBJ1-5	CASSSWGSQPQHF	TGTGCCAGCAGTTCCTGGGGTAGTCAGCCCCAGCATTTT
TRBV6-2/TRBV6-3	NA	TRBD2	TRBJ2-5	CASSYPGTSGRGTQYF	TGTGCCAGCAGTTACCCCGGGACTAGCGGGAGAGGAACCCAGTACTTC
TRBV28	NA	NA	TRBJ2-5	CASSLLFGGRETQYF	TGTGCCAGCAGTTTATTATTTGGGGGGCGGGAGACCCAGTACTTC
TRBV7-2	NA	NA	TRBJ2-5	CASSFTLETQYF	TGTGCCAGCAGCTTTACCCTAGAGACCCAGTACTTC
TRBV20-1	NA	TRBD2	TRBJ2-1	CSASSGAQFF	TGCAGTGCTAGTAGCGGGGCACAGTTCTTC
TRBV6-1	few	TRBD1	TRBJ1-3	CASSTGGSSGNTIYF	TGTGCCAGCAGTACAGGGGGATCCTCTGGAAACACCATATATTTT
TRBV5-1	few	NA	TRBJ2-2	CASSLLGQAATGELFF	TGCGCCAGCAGCTTGTTGGGACAAGCGGCCACCGGGGAGCTGTTTTTT
TRBV6-2/TRBV6-3	many	NA	TRBJ2-1	CASSLLASNEQFF	TGTGCCAGCAGCCTGCTTGCCTCCAATGAGCAGTTCTTC
TRBV2	NA	NA	TRBJ2-7	CASMPRGATSYEQYF	TGTGCCAGCATGCCCCGGGGAGCCACTTCCTACGAGCAGTACTTC
TRBV5-6	NA	TRBD1	TRBJ2-7	CASSPDRGRPDEQYF	TGTGCCAGCAGCCCAGACAGGGGGCGCCCCGACGAGCAGTACTTC
TRBV12-3/TRBV12-4	NA	NA	TRBJ2-2	CASRISGSTGELFF	TGTGCCAGCAGAATATCAGGGTCCACCGGGGAGCTGTTTTTT
TRBV28	few	TRBD1	TRBJ2-3	CASGPAGGADTQYF	TGTGCCAGCGGACCGGCAGGGGGTGCAGATACGCAGTATTTT
TRBV12-3/TRBV12-4	many	NA	TRBJ1-4	CASRPAGRAREKLFF	TGTGCCAGCAGGCCCGCGGGCAGGGCGAGGGAAAAACTGTTTTTT
TRBV27	NA	TRBD1	TRBJ2-2	CASTIRGRGRNTGELFF	TGTGCCAGCACCATACGGGGCAGGGGGCGCAACACCGGGGAGCTGTTTTTT
TRBV2	NA	TRBD1	TRBJ1-1	CASSTPLTGATMNTEASF	TGTGCCAGCAGTACTCCCTTGACAGGGGCAACCATGAACACTGAAGCTTCCTTT
TRBV6-2/TRBV6-3	NA	NA	TRBJ2-3	CATRQDSNTDTQYF	TGTGCCACCCGGCAGGACTCCAACACAGATACGCAGTATTTT
TRBV3-1	few	TRBD2	TRBJ2-4	CASSQLTSGVNIQYF	TGTGCCAGCAGCCAACTGACTAGCGGGGTTAACATTCAGTACTTC
TRBV7-6	few	TRBD2	TRBJ2-7	CASSFLAGNAYEQYF	TGTGCCAGCAGCTTCTTAGCGGGGAACGCCTACGAGCAGTACTTC
TRBV15	NA	TRBD2	TRBJ2-5	CATSRGLAGAKTQYF	TGTGCCACCAGCAGGGGACTAGCGGGAGCAAAGACCCAGTACTTC
TRBV7-7	NA	TRBD1	TRBJ2-5	CASSTGQGLIETQYF	TGTGCTAGCAGCACGGGACAGGGTTTGATCGAGACCCAGTACTTC
TRBV7-3	few	NA	TRBJ2-3	CASSLKGRQDTQYF	TGTGCCAGCAGCTTAAAGGGCAGGCAAGATACGCAGTATTTT
TRBV3-1	many	TRBD1	TRBJ2-2	CASSPQGASLTGELFF	TGTGCCAGCAGCCCCCAGGGGGCAAGTTTGACCGGGGAGCTGTTTTTT
TRBV5-4	few	TRBD1	TRBJ1-1	CASSSGQGYTEAFF	TGTGCCAGCAGCTCGGGACAGGGCTACACTGAAGCTTTCTTT
TRBV7-2	few	TRBD1	TRBJ2-7	CASSTADRGRGEQYF	TGTGCCAGCAGCACAGCCGACAGGGGGCGAGGCGAGCAGTACTTC